This T cell receptor (beta chain) was captured in a study of blood T cell repertoires in COVID-19. In the original processing: The assay estimated nucleated cells by amplifying reference gene primers. TCRdb keeps only in-frame clones here, not all; method: immunoSEQ multiplex PCR. D and trimming were read from the DNA, whereas the V and J calls and clone size are those reported in that table. The repertoire has roughly 180,000 clones, approximately 89% of them found once; the top ten carry roughly 7.7%. V gave up 6 bases and J gave up 5 bases, with 13 bases separating them. The CDR3 runs to 13 residues. Germline CDR1 reads MNHEY; CDR2 reads SVGAGI. The sample holds a few counts of this clone.

The TCR was taken from a woman in her sixties or seventies with acute or convalescent COVID-19. This chain links TRBV6-5 with TRBJ1-1; unclear D gene. The sequencing sample was made of peripheral blood. The CDR3 coding sequence is TGTGCCAGCAGCGCAATCCGGGTTACTGAAGCTTTCTTT. Translated: CASSAIRVTEAFF.